A selection of T cell receptor beta chains follows, all from one sample in a study of CXCR3-negative and CXCR3-positive naive CD8 T cells. For each CDR3 protein, TCRdb gives one entry from its re-call of the 5' RACE reads, without DNA. This listing includes about 150,000 distinct CDR3 sequences. Sequenced material: naive CXCR3+ CD8+ T cells from blood. All receptors derive from a human donor in good health. Some clones in this sample may be carry-over from other donors' samples. Each CDR3 is given with its conserved first and last residue. Each record gives: J gene, V gene, CDR3 protein.

TRBJ2-7 TRBV29-1 CSATRDSTTEQYF
TRBJ2-4 TRBV7-9 CASSPEPKTKNIQYF
TRBJ1-1 TRBV12-3/TRBV12-4 CASLTGGMNTEAFF
TRBJ2-1 TRBV29-1 CSVVLAGFNEQFF
TRBJ2-1 TRBV19 CASSDSSASSYNEQFF
TRBJ2-2 TRBV11-3 CASSTGTSGTGELFF
TRBJ2-1 TRBV29-1 CSVEVGYRSNEQFF
TRBJ2-7 TRBV9 CASSVDGVAYEQYF
TRBJ2-3 TRBV12-3/TRBV12-4 CASSPEGFTDTQYF
TRBJ2-5 TRBV13 CASSRGTQETQYF
TRBJ1-2 TRBV9 CASSSSFRQVYGYTF
TRBJ1-2 TRBV6-1 CASSDSLKGGYTF
TRBJ2-1 TRBV7-9 CASSSGWGEHNEQFF
TRBJ2-1 TRBV19 CASSSQGDEQFF
TRBJ2-3 TRBV7-9 CASSPPFGASTDTQYF
TRBJ2-7 TRBV2 CASSERTGGDYEQYF
TRBJ2-7 TRBV10-2 CASSTGSDEQYF
TRBJ2-1 TRBV28 CAGSPRLSGEQFF
TRBJ2-7 TRBV29-1 CSVSVGTGSEQYF
TRBJ2-5 TRBV5-1 CASSPLGIQETQYF
TRBJ1-1 TRBV6-6 CASSSEPGQGNTEAFF
TRBJ1-2 TRBV7-3 CASSLMGDSNYGYTF
TRBJ2-5 TRBV28 CASRRYWGEETQYF
TRBJ1-1 TRBV4-1 CASSQVTGLVAFF
TRBJ2-2 TRBV7-9 CASSRTGNTGELFF
TRBJ2-2 TRBV9 CASSYWTGNTGELFF
TRBJ2-1 TRBV5-1 CASSLEGSLFNNEQFF
TRBJ2-7 TRBV5-1 CASSLGTGFLYEQYF
TRBJ1-1 TRBV13 CASSLGIRNTEAFF
TRBJ2-5 TRBV21-1 CASSQRGETYQETQYF
TRBJ2-7 TRBV4-1 CASSPPGAVHTYEQYF
TRBJ2-7 TRBV29-1 CSVEVEDGLSQVEQYF
TRBJ2-7 TRBV28 CASSSPRGGDEQYF
TRBJ2-1 TRBV19 CASSIGTGVHNEQFF
TRBJ1-5 TRBV28 CASSAGGDSNQPQHF
TRBJ2-3 TRBV11-2 CASNLLAADTDTQYF
TRBJ2-5 TRBV12-3/TRBV12-4 CASSLGTPETQYF
TRBJ2-7 TRBV12-3/TRBV12-4 CASSLTSSGAIEQYF
TRBJ2-7 TRBV5-1 CASSWNPDRGTYEQYF
TRBJ2-7 TRBV15 CATSGEELGQGVYEQYF
TRBJ2-7 TRBV4-3 CASSQARQGQYYEQYF
TRBJ2-2 TRBV7-8 CASSFAGGTGELFF
TRBJ1-1 TRBV12-3/TRBV12-4 CASSPSAWAEAFF
TRBJ2-1 TRBV6-1 CASSVGLAGTDEQFF
TRBJ2-2 TRBV7-6 CASSHTGELFF
TRBJ2-5 TRBV5-1 CASSLRSGGPRETQYF
TRBJ1-1 TRBV7-9 CASRRPVSDEAFF
TRBJ1-3 TRBV6-5 CASSTSIGDNSGNTIYF
TRBJ2-1 TRBV6-5 CASSLGTPDYNEQFF
TRBJ2-5 TRBV5-1 CASSLDGETQYF
TRBJ2-7 TRBV7-9 CASSFGLNYEQYF
TRBJ2-7 TRBV20-1 CSAILGTAYEQYF
TRBJ2-3 TRBV20-1 CSARWWREDRGDTQYF
TRBJ1-1 TRBV29-1 CSDGNRGANTEAFF
TRBJ2-2 TRBV5-4 CASSSFAGELFF
TRBJ2-2 TRBV29-1 CSVFRGTGELFF
TRBJ2-7 TRBV11-1 CASSLISGSFDEQYF
TRBJ1-3 TRBV6-5 CASSYSSDGNTIYF